This TCR beta chain derives from a study of T cell responses to AZD1222 COVID-19 vaccine. TCRdb's copy holds only in-frame clones and misses some; the assay was immunoSEQ multiplex PCR. The profile shows under 100,000 clones, 70% to 90% of them singletons. General study results and limits: Nearly half of spike-specific TCRs reportedly target unmutated variant regions. A mostly white British donor set with more females was recruited, and clonal diversity was possibly underestimated. Repertoire sampling was restricted to post-peak T cell response timepoints.

The V and J ends lost 5 bases and 9 bases respectively, with 14 bases between them. This CDR3 spans 14 amino acids. Looked up from germline, CDR1 is MNHEY and CDR2 is SVGAGI. Comments on this clone: The target antigen is unknown.

This chain joins TRBV6-5 and TRBJ1-6, with D maybe TRBD1 (6 bases). The sample here was peripheral blood, taken 28 days after the second AZD1222 dose. The origin of this receptor is an adult who received the AZD1222 COVID-19 vaccine. The CDR3 loop reads CASSSRGAGSPLHF. CDR3 bases: TGTGCCAGCAGTAGCAGGGGAGCAGGTTCACCCCTCCACTTT.